Following are 29 T cell receptor beta chains from one sample sequenced in a study of blood T cells in healthy people across ages (dated by TCRdb to about 2015). The library was made by 5' RACE. The sequencer was an Illumina HiSeq 2500. A second roughly 7 to 12 cycle PCR used a sample-barcoded 5' primer and a J-beta primer mix. TCRdb trimmed the raw reads at Q25, called clones with MiXCR and kept productive beta chains. Rows with a matching CDR3 protein are joined into one entry that keeps the most common DNA and genes. The sample has 790,000 or so distinct CDR3 sequences on record, more than 55% of them singletons. The top ten constitute roughly 25% of the sample. The sequencing input was blood. Receptors were obtained from a man aged 40-49 years in good health.

The chain uses TRBV25-1 and TRBJ1-1; 8 nucleotides align to TRBD1. The CDR3 loop spans 13 amino acids. After removal of 7 bases from V and 7 bases from J, the junction contained 8 bases not matched to a gene. Per the germline V gene, CDR1 is MGHDK and CDR2 is SYGVNS. The CDR3 DNA sequence: TGTGCCAGCACCCCACTCGGGACAGGTGAAGCTTTCTTT. It translates to CASTPLGTGEAFF.

The chain employs TRBV20-1 and TRBJ2-3, with D perhaps being TRBD1 or TRBD2 (5 bases each). Germline lookup yields CDR1 DFQATT and CDR2 SNEGSKA (reference sequence). The CDR3 is 14 residues long. V gave up 6 bases and J gave up 1 base, with 14 bases separating them. The CDR3 reads CSARPRDRTDTQYF. CDR3 DNA: TGCAGTGCCCGCCCCCGGGACCGCACAGATACGCAGTATTTT.

The chain links TRBV19 to TRBJ2-7; tentative D call: TRBD2 (6 bases). Germline CDR1 and CDR2: LNHDA and SQIVND (reference sequence). CDR3 length: 9 residues. V gave up 10 bases and J gave up 8 bases, with 9 bases separating them. The CDR3 coding sequence is TGTGCCACCCGGGAGAAGCAGTACTTC. Translating gives CATREKQYF.

The rearrangement links TRBV9 to TRBJ1-4; perhaps TRBD1 as D (5 bases). V was clipped by 4 bases and J by 5 bases, with 12 bases between them. Per the germline V gene, CDR1 is SGDLS and CDR2 is YYNGEE. The CDR3 extends over 14 amino acids. For the CDR3, the DNA is TGTGCCAGCAGCATTAATTGGGGGAATGAAAAACTGTTTTTT. As protein: CASSINWGNEKLFF.

The rearrangement joins TRBV15 to TRBJ2-7; TRBD2 is a possible D gene (5 bases). The CDR3 is 16 amino acids. Trimming took 1 base from V and 10 from J, leaving 23 bases between them. Germline V gene lookup returns CDR1 LNHNV and CDR2 YYDKDF (reference sequence). The CDR3: CATSRGFGELKEAQYF. As DNA, the CDR3 is TGTGCCACCAGCAGAGGGTTCGGGGAACTAAAAGAGGCCCAGTACTTC.

The J gene is TRBJ2-2, the V gene TRBV12-3 or TRBV12-4, with TRBD1 matching 11 bases. CDR3 length equals 14 residues. The J segment lost 6 bases and the V segment lost 5 bases, leaving 2 bases of the junction unmatched. CDR3 in DNA: TGTGCCAGCAGTCCGGGACAGGGGGCCGGGGAGCTGTTTTTT. Protein product: CASSPGQGAGELFF.

The rearrangement joins TRBV27 to TRBJ1-2, with 7 bases that match TRBD1. From germline, CDR1 is MNHEY and CDR2 SMNVEV (reference sequence). CDR3 length equals 12 residues. V was pared by 7 bases and J by 2 bases, with 1 base of the junction left unmatched. The CDR3 DNA sequence: TGTGCCAGCAAAGGGGGCAACTATGGCTACACCTTC. Its translation is CASKGGNYGYTF.

The J gene is TRBJ2-7, the V gene TRBV10-2, with 7 bases lining up with TRBD2. Germline assignment: CDR1 WSHSY and CDR2 SAAADI. The CDR3 loop spans 13 amino acids. V dropped 6 bases and J dropped 4; count of bases not matched to a gene: 6. CDR3 loop: CASSSGMYYEQYF. CDR3 DNA sequence: TGCGCCAGCAGCAGCGGGATGTATTACGAGCAGTACTTC.

The table lists this clonotype with a few counts. The V gene is TRBV4-3, the J gene TRBJ1-1, with D hard to call. CDR3 length: 17 residues. The germline V gene encodes CDR1 LGHNA and CDR2 YSLEER. The ends were cut back, 0 bases at V and 0 bases at J, with 14 bases in the middle. The CDR3 coding sequence is TGCGCCAGCAGCCAAGATCAGTTCGGGGTAATGAACACTGAAGCTTTCTTT. This codes for CASSQDQFGVMNTEAFF.

The chain carries TRBV28 and TRBJ1-5; D not certain. The germline V gene encodes CDR1 MDHEN and CDR2 SYDVKM. The CDR3 is 15 residues long. Trimming pared 5 bases from V and 4 bases from J, leaving 15 bases between. The CDR3 loop is CASSGQAAGNQPQHF. CDR3 DNA: TGTGCCAGCAGTGGCCAGGCAGCTGGGAATCAGCCCCAGCATTTT. The entire variable domain, with the rest obtained from reference TRBV28 and TRBJ1-5, is as follows: DVKVTQSSRYLVKRTGEKVFLECVQDMDHENMFWYRQDPGLGLRLIYFSYDVKMKEKGDIPEGYSVSREKKERFSLILESASTNQTSMYLCASSGQAAGNQPQHFGDGTRLSIL.

The rearrangement uses TRBV11-2 and TRBJ2-7; 7 nucleotides match TRBD2. Trimming cost V 4 bases and J 4 bases; bases outside gene matches: 10. There are 15 residues in the CDR3. The germline gives CDR1 SGHAT, CDR2 FQNNGV. CDR3 sequence: CASSSLTGTTYEQYF. For the CDR3, the DNA is TGTGCCAGCAGCTCACTGACCGGGACTACATACGAGCAGTACTTC.

This clonotype has ten or more counts. The V gene is TRBV7-9, the J gene TRBJ2-7; 10 nucleotides match TRBD2. Germline V gene sequence: CDR1 SEHNR, CDR2 FQNEAQ (reference sequence). The CDR3 length is 14 residues. V lost 6 bases to trimming and J lost 3 bases; unmatched junction nucleotides: 5. The CDR3 DNA reads TGTGCCAGCAGACCTAGCGGGAGACGCTACGAGCAGTACTTC. It specifies CASRPSGRRYEQYF. The entire variable domain, with the rest obtained from reference TRBV7-9 and TRBJ2-7, is as follows: DTGVSQNPRHKITKRGQNVTFRCDPISEHNRLYWYRQTLGQGPEFLTYFQNEAQLEKSRLLSDRFSAERPKGSFSTLEIQRTEQGDSAMYLCASRPSGRRYEQYFGPGTRLTVT.

The chain joins TRBV11-3 to TRBJ2-1; 10 nucleotides align to TRBD2. This CDR3 has 19 amino acids. V was pared by 2 bases and J by 4 bases, with 14 bases of the junction left unmatched. CDR1 and CDR2 (germline): SGHNT, YENEEA. CDR3 coding DNA: TGTGCCAGCAGCTTAAGTTGGGGGGGAGGACTAGCGGAATACAATGAGCAGTTCTTC. The encoded protein is CASSLSWGGGLAEYNEQFF. The full variable domain, with the rest looked up from reference TRBV11-3 and TRBJ2-1, is EAGVVQSPRYKIIEKKQPVAFWCNPISGHNTLYWYLQNLGQGPELLIRYENEEAVDDSQLPKDRFSAERLKGVDSTLKIQPAELGDSAVYLCASSLSWGGGLAEYNEQFFGPGTRLTVL.

The chain recombines TRBV4-3 with TRBJ1-4; D unresolved. Looked up from germline, CDR1 is LGHNA and CDR2 is YSLEER. Trimming shortened V by 0 bases and J by 7 bases, and 15 bases separated the two germline ends. The CDR3 totals 16 residues. DNA of the CDR3: TGCGCCAGCAGCCAAGATCTTGGAGAGGGTAGTGAAAAACTGTTTTTT. It translates to CASSQDLGEGSEKLFF.

In its sample, this clonotype was seen a few times. This rearrangement joins TRBV6-5 to TRBJ2-5, with 11 bases lining up with TRBD2. The J call may be incorrect, as the DNA end agrees better with TRBJ2-7. The CDR3 has 13 residues. The germline CDR1 and CDR2 sequences are MNHEY and SVGAGI. The CDR3 coding sequence is TGTGCCAGCAGGACTAGCGGGATCCACGAGCAGTACTTC. Amino acids: CASRTSGIHEQYF.

The chain has TRBV6-2 or TRBV6-3 and TRBJ1-2; D call uncertain. Germline V gene lookup returns CDR1 MNHEY and CDR2 SVGEGT. Trimming left V 6 bases short and J 8 bases short, with 22 bases between. The CDR3 is 15 amino acids. In DNA, the CDR3 is TGTGCCAGCAGCCCCCTGCATTCAGGCCCGGGGGGCTACACCTTC. The encoded protein is CASSPLHSGPGGYTF.

The sample holds one count of this clonotype. One end of the junction varies from germline; a read error may be responsible. The rearrangement links TRBV20-1 to TRBJ2-5, with D unresolved. This CDR3 is 13 amino acids long. Germline-derived CDR1 and CDR2 are DFQATT and SNEGSKA (reference sequence). CDR3 nucleotide sequence: TGCAGCGCTAGACCGAATCTGCGGGAGACCCAGTACTTC. Amino acids: CSARPNLRETQYF.

The rearrangement joins TRBV12-3 or TRBV12-4 to TRBJ2-2; 13 bases fit TRBD2. The J segment lost 5 bases and the V segment lost 5 bases, leaving 23 bases of the junction unmatched. The CDR3 extends over 22 amino acids. CDR3: CASSPPGTSGNRKKLLTGELFF. In nucleotides, the CDR3 is TGTGCCAGCAGTCCTCCCGGGACTAGCGGGAACCGGAAAAAACTGCTTACCGGGGAGCTGTTTTTT.

The chain employs TRBV10-3 and TRBJ1-6, with 8 positions matching TRBD1. This CDR3 contains 16 residues. Germline lookup yields CDR1 ENHRY and CDR2 SYGVKD. V shed 3 bases, J shed 5 bases, and the junction held 6 bases outside the gene matches. The CDR3 sequence is CAISESGGGNNSPLHF. CDR3 in DNA: TGTGCCATCAGTGAATCAGGGGGCGGCAATAATTCACCCCTCCACTTT.

The chain is built from TRBV18 and TRBJ1-2, with D hard to call. This CDR3 comprises 15 residues. Germline CDR1 reads KGHSH; CDR2 reads LQKENI. Deletions cut 3 bases from V and 0 bases from J, with 11 bases between. In nucleotides, the CDR3 is TGTGCCAGCTCACCGGAAGGGCAAGCTAACTATGGCTACACCTTC. Translated, it gives CASSPEGQANYGYTF.

This clonotype was observed a few times. V gene TRBV7-2 combines with J gene TRBJ2-3; no definite D call. The CDR3 has 18 amino acids. V was trimmed by 5 bases and J by 0 bases, leaving 21 bases between them. The germline gives CDR1 SGHTA, CDR2 FQGNSA. The chain's CDR3 is CASSRVIDLLASTDTQYF. The CDR3 bases are TGTGCCAGCAGCCGCGTAATTGACCTGCTGGCTAGCACAGATACGCAGTATTTT.

This clonotype was recorded once. This chain's CDR3 is CASSPIPGQLISYEQYF. The CDR3 bases are TGTGCCAGCAGTCCTATCCCCGGACAGTTGATCTCCTACGAGCAGTACTTC. The V gene is TRBV14, the J gene TRBJ2-7, with D possibly matching TRBD1 (6 bases). Germline lookup yields CDR1 SGHDN and CDR2 FVKESK. Trimming removed 6 bases at V and 0 bases at J, with 21 bases between. The CDR3 is 17 amino acids. The whole variable domain, filled in from reference TRBV14 and TRBJ2-7, reads EAGVTQFPSHSVIEKGQTVTLRCDPISGHDNLYWYRRVMGKEIKFLLHFVKESKQDESGMPNNRFLAERTGGTYSTLKVQPAELEDSGVYFCASSPIPGQLISYEQYFGPGTRLTVT.

The rearrangement uses TRBV5-1 and TRBJ2-3; 10 bases are a match to TRBD2. This CDR3 has 16 residues. Trimming cost V 1 base and J 6 bases; bases outside gene matches: 8. From germline, CDR1 is SGHRS and CDR2 YFSETQ. The CDR3 DNA is TGCGCCAGCAGCTTGTTCCCTAGCGGGGGCATGGATACGCAGTATTTT. It encodes CASSLFPSGGMDTQYF.

This sequence joins TRBV15 and TRBJ2-7, with D uncertain. The V end was cut by 0 bases, the J end by 5 bases, with 17 bases between. Per the germline V gene, CDR1 is LNHNV and CDR2 is YYDKDF (reference sequence). The CDR3 is 16 amino acids. The CDR3 region has the DNA TGTGCCACCAGCAGAGATTTAGGGCCCTCGGGCGACGAGCAGTACTTC. This sequence encodes CATSRDLGPSGDEQYF.

The rearrangement links TRBV7-3 to TRBJ2-5; 8 positions match TRBD1. The J call could be wrong; TRBJ2-7 is a better fit for the DNA end. The CDR3 consists of 15 residues. CDR1 and CDR2 (germline): SGHTA, FQGTGA. CDR3 loop: CASSLRQGATHEQYF. The DNA of the CDR3 is TGTGCCAGCAGCTTACGGCAGGGGGCAACGCACGAGCAGTACTTC.

The rearrangement joins TRBV7-2 to TRBJ2-7, with a possible D match to TRBD1 (5 bases). Germline-derived CDR1 and CDR2 are SGHTA and FQGNSA. Trimming pared 1 base from V and 2 bases from J, leaving 12 bases between. The CDR3 sequence is 15 residues long. Written as DNA, the CDR3 is TGTGCCAGCAGCTTAGTCCCCACAGGACCCTACGAGCAGTACTTC. Translated: CASSLVPTGPYEQYF.

This clonotype showed up just a few times. The rearrangement uses TRBV6-1 and TRBJ1-1; D is ambiguous. From germline, CDR1 is MNHNS and CDR2 SASEGT. This CDR3 region has 11 residues. The V and J ends lost 6 bases and 1 base respectively, with 3 bases between them. The chain's CDR3 is CASRENTEAFF. CDR3 sequence (DNA): TGTGCCAGCAGGGAGAACACTGAAGCTTTCTTT.

The chain combines TRBV20-1 with TRBJ2-7; weak D call: TRBD2 (6 bases). Germline assignment: CDR1 DFQATT and CDR2 SNEGSKA (reference sequence). Trimming left V 6 bases short and J 2 bases short, with 20 bases between. This CDR3 has 15 residues. The CDR3 DNA sequence: TGCAGTGCCAGATCGGGGGACGTCAGCACCTACGAGCAGTACTTC. It encodes CSARSGDVSTYEQYF.

The genes are TRBV18 and TRBJ2-5; D is perhaps TRBD1 or TRBD2 (5 bases each). CDR3 length equals 15 residues. V dropped 3 bases and J dropped 1 base, with 12 bases sitting between them. Germline values: CDR1 KGHSH, CDR2 LQKENI. The CDR3 loop is CASSPGGRTQETQYF. As DNA, the CDR3 is TGTGCCAGCTCACCTGGGGGACGGACCCAAGAGACCCAGTACTTC.